This T cell receptor (beta chain) was observed in a study of blood T cell repertoires in COVID-19. Study details: Material from acute and convalescent COVID-19 was sourced from the United States, Italy and Spain. PBMCs, B-cell-depleted T cells, or T cells provided the cDNA or gDNA that made up the material.

Trimming took 6 bases from V and 5 from J; bases not matched to a gene: 18. The CDR3 consists of 18 residues. The germline CDR1 and CDR2 sequences are MNHEY and SMNVEV (reference sequence). Under the authors' procedure: How many nucleated cells were present was estimated from reference gene primer amplification. TCRdb's table, derived via immunoSEQ multiplex PCR, lists solely in-frame clones and lacks some. Clone size and V and J calls were adopted from that table, with D and trimming inferred from the DNA. Among approximately 190,000 clones listed, about four fifths were seen once. The specimen was peripheral blood. This chain uses TRBV27 with TRBJ1-1, with 10 positions matching TRBD1. The sequence was collected from a man aged 55 to 70 with acute or convalescent COVID-19. The CDR3 region has the DNA TGTGCCAGCAGCGCTACCTTCCGGGACAGGGGAGTATGGACTGAAGCTTTCTTT. Translation gives CASSATFRDRGVWTEAFF.